The present TCR beta chain was sequenced within a study of patients and donors after allogeneic stem cell transplantation. The CDR3 spans 13 residues. CDR1 is SGHNT, CDR2 YYREEE, per germline (reference sequence). V lost 5 bases, J lost 4 bases, and 9 bases lay in between. A single record per CDR3 protein comes from TCRdb applying MiXCR to the RT-PCR reads. The sample contains some 880,000 distinct CDR3 sequences, more than 15% of which appear only once. The TCR comes from a human donor who was either an allogeneic HSCT recipient or a stem cell or donor lymphocyte infusion donor (not recorded which). It is not recorded whose cells these are; they may come from a transplant donor. The sequenced material came from blood, either unsorted or a sorted T cell fraction (not recorded which). The rearrangement joins TRBV5-4 to TRBJ1-4; tentatively, D is TRBD1 (6 bases). The CDR3, as DNA: TGTGCCAGCAGACGGGACATTAATGAAAAACTGTTTTTT. It translates to CASRRDINEKLFF.